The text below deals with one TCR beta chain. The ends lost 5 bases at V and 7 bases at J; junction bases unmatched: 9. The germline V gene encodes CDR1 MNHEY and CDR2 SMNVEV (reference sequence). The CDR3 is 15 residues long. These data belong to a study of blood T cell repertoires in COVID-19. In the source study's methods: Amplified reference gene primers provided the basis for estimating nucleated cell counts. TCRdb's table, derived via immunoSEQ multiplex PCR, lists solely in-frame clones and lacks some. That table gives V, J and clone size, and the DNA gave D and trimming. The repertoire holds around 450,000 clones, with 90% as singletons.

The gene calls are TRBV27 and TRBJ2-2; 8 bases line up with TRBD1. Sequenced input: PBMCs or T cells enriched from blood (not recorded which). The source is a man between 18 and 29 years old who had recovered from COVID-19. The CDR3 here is CASSPGTGIDGELFF. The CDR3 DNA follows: TGTGCCAGCAGTCCCGGGACAGGTATCGACGGGGAGCTGTTTTTT.